This T cell receptor (beta chain) was sequenced in a study of shared clonotypes between healthy human individuals. For the study at large: Serving as donors were two women and three men, whose ages spanned 18 to 49.

Assay runs were performed at deep level. The method was immunoSEQ multiplex PCR; TCRdb's version includes in-frame clones alone and lacks a portion of them. This sample yields about 1.4 million clones, of which roughly 96% are seen a single time; approximately 1.2% belongs to the top ten. This CDR3 region has 17 residues. Germline lookup yields CDR1 SQVTM and CDR2 ANQGSEA. V was pared by 4 bases and J by 6 bases, with 24 bases between. Healthy adults negative for HIV, lacking recent acute infections or vaccinations, served as donors. The J gene is TRBJ2-2, the V gene TRBV29-1, with D possibly TRBD2 on 6 matching bases. The receptor was derived from a man younger than 45 in good health. Sequencing was carried out using naive CD4+ T cells sorted from blood. Stated subset: CD45RA+ positively selected. The CDR3 loop is CSVAIRSGTGVAGELFF. CDR3 DNA sequence: TGCAGCGTTGCCATCCGCTCCGGGACGGGGGTTGCCGGGGAGCTGTTTTTT.